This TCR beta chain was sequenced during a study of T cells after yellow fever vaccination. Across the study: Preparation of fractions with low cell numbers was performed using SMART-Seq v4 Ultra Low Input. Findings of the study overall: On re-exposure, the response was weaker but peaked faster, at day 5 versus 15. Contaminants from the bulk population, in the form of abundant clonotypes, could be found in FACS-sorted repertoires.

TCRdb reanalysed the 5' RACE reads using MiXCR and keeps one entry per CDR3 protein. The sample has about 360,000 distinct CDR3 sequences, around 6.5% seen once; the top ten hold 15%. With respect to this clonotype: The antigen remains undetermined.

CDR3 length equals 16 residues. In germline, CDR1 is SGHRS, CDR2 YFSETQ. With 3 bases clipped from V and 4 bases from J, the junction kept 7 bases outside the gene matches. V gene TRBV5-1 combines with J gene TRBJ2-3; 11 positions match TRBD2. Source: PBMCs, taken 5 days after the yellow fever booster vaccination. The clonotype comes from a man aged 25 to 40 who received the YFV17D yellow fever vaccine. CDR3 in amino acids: CASSSSGTSGSDTQYF. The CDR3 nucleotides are TGCGCCAGCAGCTCCTCCGGGACTAGCGGCTCAGATACGCAGTATTTT.